The 2 T cell receptor beta chains below all came from one sample that was sequenced in a study of cytomegalovirus exposure and HLA in healthy donors. PCR involved 60 Vbeta and 13 Jbeta primers. Clones were sequenced by immunoSEQ multiplex PCR, and TCRdb holds only the in-frame ones, with some missing. The table includes a few hundred thousand clones, more than 85% detected once. Sequencing used PBMCs. The origin of the receptors is a woman under 30 in good health and CMV-seronegative.

The chain links TRBV5-1 to TRBJ1-2; 8 positions agree with TRBD1. Trimming cost V 0 bases and J 3 bases; bases outside gene matches: 1. From germline, CDR1 is SGHRS and CDR2 YFSETQ. The CDR3 spans 14 residues. The CDR3 protein is CASSLETGDYGYTF. In DNA form, the CDR3 reads TGCGCCAGCAGCTTGGAGACAGGGGACTATGGCTACACCTTC.

The chain recombines TRBV30 with TRBJ1-1, with D perhaps matching TRBD1 (6 bases). The CDR3 is 12 amino acids. The V end was cut by 2 bases, the J end by 8 bases, with 12 bases between. Germline values: CDR1 GTSNPN, CDR2 SVGIG (reference sequence). For the CDR3, the DNA is TGTGCCTGGAGTTCCCAGGGGCGCGAAGCTTTCTTT. This codes for CAWSSQGREAFF.